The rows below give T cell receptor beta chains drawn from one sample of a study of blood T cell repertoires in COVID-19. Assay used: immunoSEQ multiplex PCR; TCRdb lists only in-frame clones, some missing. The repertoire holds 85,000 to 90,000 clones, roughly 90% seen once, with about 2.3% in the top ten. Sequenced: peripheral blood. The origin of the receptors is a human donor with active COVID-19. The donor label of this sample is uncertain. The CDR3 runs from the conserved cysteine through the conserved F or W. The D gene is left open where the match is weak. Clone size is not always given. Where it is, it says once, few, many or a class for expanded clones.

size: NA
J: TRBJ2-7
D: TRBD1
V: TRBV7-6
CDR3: CASSPIPGGRGHEQYF
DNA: TGTGCCAGCAGCCCGATACCAGGGGGCAGGGGGCACGAGCAGTACTTC

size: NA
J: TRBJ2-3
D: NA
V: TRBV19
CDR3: CASSSLSNPTDTQYF
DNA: TGTGCCAGTAGCTCCCTCTCTAACCCCACAGATACGCAGTATTTT

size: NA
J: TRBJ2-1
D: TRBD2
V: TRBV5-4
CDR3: CASSTSGGATYNEQFF
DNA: TGTGCCAGCAGCACCAGCGGGGGGGCGACATACAATGAGCAGTTCTTC

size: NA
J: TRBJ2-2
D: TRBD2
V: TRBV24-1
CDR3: CATSDLGGGTNTGELFF
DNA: TGTGCCACCAGTGATTTAGGCGGGGGAACGAACACCGGGGAGCTGTTTTTT

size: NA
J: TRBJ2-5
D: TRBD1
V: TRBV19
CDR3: CASSQTGVETQYF
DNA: TGTGCCAGTAGTCAAACAGGGGTAGAGACCCAGTACTTC

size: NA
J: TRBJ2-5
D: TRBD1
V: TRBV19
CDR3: CASSTVTGGGFDQYF
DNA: TGTGCCAGTAGTACGGTGACAGGGGGAGGGTTTGACCAGTACTTC

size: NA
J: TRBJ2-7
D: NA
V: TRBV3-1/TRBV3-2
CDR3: CASSQDPFSSEQYF
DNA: TGTGCCAGCAGCCAAGACCCGTTTTCGAGCGAGCAGTACTTC

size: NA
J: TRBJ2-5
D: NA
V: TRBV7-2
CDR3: CASSPYGQETQYF
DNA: TGTGCCAGCAGCCCCTACGGCCAAGAGACCCAGTACTTC

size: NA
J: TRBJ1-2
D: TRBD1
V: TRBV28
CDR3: CASTADRALFYGYTF
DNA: TGTGCCAGCACCGCCGACAGGGCTTTATTCTATGGCTACACCTTC

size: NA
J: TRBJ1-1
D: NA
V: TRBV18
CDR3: CASSLDQGTTEAFF
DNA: TGTGCCAGCTCACTCGACCAGGGTACCACTGAAGCTTTCTTT

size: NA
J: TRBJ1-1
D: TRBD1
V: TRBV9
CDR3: CASSARQGGTTEAFF
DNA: TGTGCCAGCAGCGCTCGACAGGGAGGAACCACTGAAGCTTTCTTT

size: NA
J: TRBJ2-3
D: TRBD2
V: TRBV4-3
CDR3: CASSQDSVAGGYTQYF
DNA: TGCGCCAGCAGCCAAGATTCGGTAGCGGGGGGCTATACGCAGTATTTT

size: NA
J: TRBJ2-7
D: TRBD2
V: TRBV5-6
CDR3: CASSYGLAGDSEQYF
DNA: TGTGCCAGCAGCTACGGACTAGCGGGGGATTCCGAGCAGTACTTC

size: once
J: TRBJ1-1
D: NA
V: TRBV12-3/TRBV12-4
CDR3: CASSLVGAAEAFF
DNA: TGTGCCAGCAGTTTAGTGGGGGCCGCTGAAGCTTTCTTT

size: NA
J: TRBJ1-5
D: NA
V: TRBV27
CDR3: CASSRGQWGLEPQHF
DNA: TGTGCCAGCAGTCGCGGGCAGTGGGGGCTGGAGCCCCAGCATTTT

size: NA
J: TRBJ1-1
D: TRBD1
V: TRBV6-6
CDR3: CASTRDHRGPGAFF
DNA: TGTGCCAGCACTCGTGACCACAGGGGGCCAGGAGCTTTCTTT

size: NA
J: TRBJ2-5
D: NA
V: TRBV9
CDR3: CASSVGWLAETQYF
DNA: TGTGCCAGCAGCGTGGGATGGCTAGCGGAGACCCAGTACTTC

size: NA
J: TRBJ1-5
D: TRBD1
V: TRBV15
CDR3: CATSRGPTGDLYQPQHF
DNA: TGTGCCACCAGCAGAGGACCTACAGGGGACCTTTATCAGCCCCAGCATTTT

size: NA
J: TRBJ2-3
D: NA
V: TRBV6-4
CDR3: CASSDSRDSSTDTQYF
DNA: TGTGCCAGCAGTGACTCCCGGGACTCTAGCACAGATACGCAGTATTTT

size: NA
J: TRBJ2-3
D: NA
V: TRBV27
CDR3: CASSPFAGVRDTQYF
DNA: TGTGCCAGCAGTCCTTTCGCAGGGGTCAGAGATACGCAGTATTTT

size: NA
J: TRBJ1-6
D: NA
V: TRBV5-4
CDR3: CASSLASGGPLHF
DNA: TGTGCCAGCAGCTTGGCCTCGGGAGGCCCCCTCCACTTT

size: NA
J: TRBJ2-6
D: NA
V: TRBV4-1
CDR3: CASIRGRSGANVLTF
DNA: TGCGCCAGCATCCGAGGGCGCTCTGGGGCCAACGTCCTGACTTTC

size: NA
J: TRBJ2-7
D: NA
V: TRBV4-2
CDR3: CASSQGQESYEQYF
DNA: TGTGCCAGCAGCCAAGGACAGGAGTCCTACGAGCAGTACTTC

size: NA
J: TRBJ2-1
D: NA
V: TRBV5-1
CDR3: CASSSALYNEQFF
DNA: TGCGCCAGCAGCAGCGCCTTATACAATGAGCAGTTCTTC

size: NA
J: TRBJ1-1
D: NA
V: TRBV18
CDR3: CASSLMGRTEAFF
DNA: TGTGCCAGCTCGCTAATGGGGCGAACTGAAGCTTTCTTT

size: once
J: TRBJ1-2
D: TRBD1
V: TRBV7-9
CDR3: CASSLSGTGLYGYTF
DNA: TGTGCCAGCAGCTTATCGGGGACAGGCCTCTATGGCTACACCTTC

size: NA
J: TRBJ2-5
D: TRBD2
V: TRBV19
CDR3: CASSASTSGAQETQYF
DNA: TGTGCCAGTAGTGCCTCTACTAGCGGGGCCCAAGAGACCCAGTACTTC

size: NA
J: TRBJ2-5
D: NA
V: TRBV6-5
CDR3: CASSYSSGPETQYF
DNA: TGTGCCAGCAGTTACTCGTCAGGGCCAGAGACCCAGTACTTC

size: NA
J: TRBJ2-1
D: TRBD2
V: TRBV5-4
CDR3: CASSLFERGGREQFF
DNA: TGTGCCAGCAGCTTGTTCGAGCGGGGGGGTCGTGAGCAGTTCTTC

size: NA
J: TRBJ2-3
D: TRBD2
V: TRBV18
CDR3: CASSPGGVGTDTQYF
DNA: TGTGCCAGCTCACCGGGGGGGGTTGGCACAGATACGCAGTATTTT

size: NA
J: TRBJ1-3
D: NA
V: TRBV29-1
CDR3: CSAGREGNTIYF
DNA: TGCAGCGCGGGACGGGAGGGGAACACCATATATTTT

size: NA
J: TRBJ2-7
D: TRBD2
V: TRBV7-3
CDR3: CASSLTSGSSYEQYF
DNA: TGTGCCAGCAGCTTAACGAGCGGGAGCTCCTACGAGCAGTACTTC

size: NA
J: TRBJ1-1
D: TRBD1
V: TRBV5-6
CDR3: CASSSQVGTGWNTEAFF
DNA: TGTGCCAGCAGTTCCCAAGTCGGGACAGGTTGGAACACTGAAGCTTTCTTT

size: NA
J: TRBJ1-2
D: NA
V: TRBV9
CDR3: CASTIRTGTYTF
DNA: TGTGCCAGCACCATACGAACAGGAACCTACACCTTC

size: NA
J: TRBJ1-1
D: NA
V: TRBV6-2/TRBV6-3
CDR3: CASSYSDRNTEAFF
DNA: TGTGCCAGCAGTTACTCCGACAGGAACACTGAAGCTTTCTTT

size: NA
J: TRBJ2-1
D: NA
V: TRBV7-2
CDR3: CASSLSSGLNEQFF
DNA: TGTGCCAGCAGCTTGAGTAGCGGACTCAATGAGCAGTTCTTC

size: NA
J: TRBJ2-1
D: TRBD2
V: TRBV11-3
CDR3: CASSLGGTSGGAGEQFF
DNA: TGTGCCAGCAGCTTAGGAGGGACTAGCGGGGGGGCTGGTGAGCAGTTCTTC

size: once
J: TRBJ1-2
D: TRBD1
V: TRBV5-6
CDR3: CASSLGTGRNYGYTF
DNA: TGTGCCAGCAGCTTAGGGACAGGGAGAAACTATGGCTACACCTTC

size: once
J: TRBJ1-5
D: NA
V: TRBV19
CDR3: CASSIGEATGRPQHF
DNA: TGTGCCAGTAGTATAGGTGAAGCCACAGGGCGGCCCCAGCATTTT

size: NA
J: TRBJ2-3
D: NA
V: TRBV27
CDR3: CASSPTGYTDTQYF
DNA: TGTGCCAGCAGCCCAACAGGGTACACAGATACGCAGTATTTT

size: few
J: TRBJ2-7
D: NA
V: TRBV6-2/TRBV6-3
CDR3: CASSYGQGIAYEQYF
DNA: TGTGCCAGCAGTTACGGGCAGGGGATCGCCTACGAGCAGTACTTC

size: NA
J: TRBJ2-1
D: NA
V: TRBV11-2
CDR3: CASSLERGTAFYNEQFF
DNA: TGTGCCAGCAGCTTAGAGCGCGGGACAGCCTTTTACAATGAGCAGTTCTTC

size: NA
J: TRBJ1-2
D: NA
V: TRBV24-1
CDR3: CATSEGRGYGYTF
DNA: TGTGCCACCAGTGAGGGAAGGGGCTATGGCTACACCTTC

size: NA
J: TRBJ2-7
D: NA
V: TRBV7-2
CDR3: CASSNRFSYEQYF
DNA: TGTGCCAGCAGCAACCGGTTTTCCTACGAGCAGTACTTC

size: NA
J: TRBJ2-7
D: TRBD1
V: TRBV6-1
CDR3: CASSEAWDSQWQYF
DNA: TGTGCCAGCAGTGAAGCGTGGGACAGTCAGTGGCAGTACTTC

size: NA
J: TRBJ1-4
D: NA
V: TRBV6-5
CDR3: CASSWKAGAGELFF
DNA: TGTGCCAGCAGTTGGAAGGCAGGGGCCGGGGAACTGTTTTTT

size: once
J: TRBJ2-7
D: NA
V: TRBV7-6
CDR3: CASSLGVGERYEQYF
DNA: TGTGCCAGCAGCTTAGGAGTCGGAGAACGCTACGAGCAGTACTTC

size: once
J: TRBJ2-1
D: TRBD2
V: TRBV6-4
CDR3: CASSVQIAGGRDEQFF
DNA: TGTGCCAGCAGTGTCCAAATAGCGGGGGGGCGAGATGAGCAGTTCTTC

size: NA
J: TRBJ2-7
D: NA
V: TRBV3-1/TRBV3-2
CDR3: CASSAQLYEQYF
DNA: TGTGCCAGCAGCGCCCAGTTGTACGAGCAGTACTTC

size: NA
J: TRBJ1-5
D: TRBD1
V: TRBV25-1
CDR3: CASRGGGRNQPQHF
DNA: TGTGCCAGCAGAGGAGGGGGCAGGAATCAGCCCCAGCATTTT